These 8 T cell receptor beta chains originate from one sample sequenced in a study of blood T cell repertoires in COVID-19. The method was immunoSEQ multiplex PCR; TCRdb's version includes in-frame clones alone and lacks a portion of them. The table lists 140,000 to 150,000 clones, about 86% of them singletons. The sequencing sample was made of peripheral blood. These receptors all come from a woman aged 45-65 years with active or convalescent COVID-19.

The chain has TRBV6-6 and TRBJ1-2; D unresolved. The CDR3 is made up of 16 amino acids. Germline-derived CDR1 and CDR2 are MNHNY and SVGAGI (reference sequence). The V and J ends lost 0 bases and 7 bases respectively, with 18 bases between them. The CDR3 DNA reads as TGTGCCAGCAGTTACTCGATTGGTGGCGAGAGAGGTGGCTACACCTTC. It translates to CASSYSIGGERGGYTF.

The chain links TRBV18 to TRBJ1-5; D might be TRBD1 (6 bases). V lost 3 bases, J lost 1 base, and 13 bases lay in between. Germline V gene lookup returns CDR1 KGHSH and CDR2 LQKENI. The CDR3 loop spans 16 amino acids. The CDR3 DNA follows: TGTGCCAGCTCACCGATTCGGGGGGCGAGCAATCAGCCCCAGCATTTT. As protein: CASSPIRGASNQPQHF.

This rearrangement joins TRBV20-1 to TRBJ2-1; 7 nucleotides agree with TRBD2. The germline V gene has CDR1 DFQATT and CDR2 SNEGSKA (reference sequence). Germline trimming cut 3 bases from V and 5 bases from J; bases unmatched to any gene: 13. The CDR3 is 16 residues long. The chain's CDR3 is CSASPREGTSNNEQFF. The CDR3 DNA sequence: TGCAGTGCTAGTCCCAGGGAGGGGACGTCTAACAATGAGCAGTTCTTC.

This sequence joins TRBV18 and TRBJ2-5, with TRBD2 matching over 7 bases. The CDR3 spans 15 residues. V lost 0 bases and J lost 2; bases outside the gene matches: 3. The germline gives CDR1 KGHSH, CDR2 LQKENI. The CDR3 DNA is TGTGCCAGCTCACCACCCGGGACTAAGCAAGAGACCCAGTACTTC. It translates to CASSPPGTKQETQYF.

V is TRBV7-3 and J is TRBJ2-2, with D maybe TRBD2 (6 bases). Germline-derived CDR1 and CDR2 are SGHTA and FQGTGA. V lost 6 bases, J lost 1 base, and 15 bases lay in between. This CDR3 comprises 16 residues. CDR3: CASSSDAGLNTGELFF. The CDR3, as DNA: TGTGCCAGCAGTTCGGACGCGGGACTGAACACCGGGGAGCTGTTTTTT.

The CDR3 nucleotides read TGTGCCAGCTCACCTCCTAGGACAGGGGGGCATTCACTCTCCTACAATGAGCAGTTCTTC. Residues: CASSPPRTGGHSLSYNEQFF. The chain links TRBV18 to TRBJ2-1; 10 bases are shared with TRBD1. This CDR3 contains 20 residues. Germline V gene lookup returns CDR1 KGHSH and CDR2 LQKENI. With V trimmed by 3 bases and J by 0 bases, 14 bases remained unmatched.

The rearrangement links TRBV7-3 to TRBJ2-6, with 8 nucleotides matching TRBD1. CDR1 SGHTA and CDR2 FQGTGA come from the germline V gene. The CDR3 contains 17 residues. The V gene end was trimmed by 5 bases and the J gene end by 0 bases; junction bases not matched to a gene: 6. CDR3 bases: TGTGCCAGCAGCGCTTGGGACAGGAGCTCTGGGGCCAACGTCCTGACTTTC. This codes for CASSAWDRSSGANVLTF.

The chain employs TRBV11-2 and TRBJ2-2; 10 bases are a match to TRBD2. There are 14 residues in the CDR3. Germline lookup yields CDR1 SGHAT and CDR2 FQNNGV. The V gene end was trimmed by 8 bases and the J gene end by 5 bases; junction bases not matched to a gene: 5. CDR3 sequence: CASHGLAETGELFF. CDR3 coding DNA: TGTGCCAGCCATGGACTAGCGGAAACCGGGGAGCTGTTTTTT.